This section outlines one TCR beta chain sequence together with its context. The specificity of this receptor is unknown. Base qualities are not at hand, and no much larger clone is one base apart. Library generation was performed with the immunoSEQ multiplex PCR assay. Adaptive Biotechnologies carried out TCRB amplification, library preparation, sequencing and preliminary bioinformatics at Survey level resolution. Under the source paper's analysis protocol: Clonality was calculated in R as 1 minus normalized Shannon entropy, and the Gini index was calculated with the R package ineq. The overlap score was defined as the summed counts of shared sequences divided by the total counts of all sequences in both compared samples. Shared-clonotype significance used Fisher's exact test assuming a theoretical repertoire of 10^7 TCRB sequences. Imported from immuneACCESS, the table was reduced by TCRdb to in-frame sequences with V and J called. These copies leave out some clones; in studies compared against another copy, an unresolved V gene accounts for under half, and the cause of the remainder is not known. V, J and clone size are those of that table, while D and trimming were read from the DNA. The sample table lists approximately 10,000 clones, 65% to 85% of them with a count of one. Clones ranked in the top ten supply approximately 0.9% of the sample.

This specimen comes from a study of follicular helper T cells after annual influenza vaccination (dated by TCRdb to the late 2010s). The study in broad terms: Blood was collected on days 0, 7 and 28 after each seasonal influenza vaccination. One week after vaccination, a second recruited cohort of 12 to 13 subjects (Table S1) displayed a similar ICOS+CD38+ cTfh response. To look at recall of cTfh clones, some subjects were tracked through successive annual vaccinations covering the 2013-2014, 2014-2015 and 2015-2016 seasons. The 2013-2014 samples were cryopreserved, while the 2015 samples were processed right after collection. Multi-year samples were available for six subjects, with four spanning two vaccination seasons and two spanning three seasons.

Trimming takes 7 bases from V and 11 bases from J, and the germline ends sit 12 bases apart. CDR1 and CDR2, per the germline V gene, are MDHEN and SYDVKM. Spanning cysteine to phenylalanine, the CDR3 consists of 11 amino acids. Of the read, only the CDR3 DNA is kept; its 33 bases are in frame from base 1. Adults were given seasonal inactivated influenza vaccine (Fluvarix), and sorted blood CD4 subsets were followed by TCRB sequencing before and after vaccination. To be eligible, subjects had to live in the community and must not have received influenza vaccine in the previous 6 months. Influenza vaccine contraindications, substance abuse, HIV/AIDS, active malignancy, immunomodulatory medication and active illness such as respiratory infection were included among the exclusion criteria. Between roughly 35 and 100 mL of blood was sampled per time point. Either Ficoll-Paque PLUS or SepMate separation was used to isolate PBMC. CXCR5- memory CD4 T cells were sorted as a comparison non-Tfh subset. Cell subsets were sorted from PBMC on a BD FACS Aria before DNA extraction.

Overall results and qualifications from the work: Productive TCRB sequences were recovered from only about 10-23% of analyzed cells, so rare clonotypes could not be sampled. ICOS+CD38+ cTfh clonality correlated with the frequency of that population, and its change correlated with the change in circulating plasmablast frequency. In the assessment of influenza clone enrichment, the possibility that the much larger non-cTfh compartments were undersampled could not be ruled out. Successive annual vaccinations recalled a recurring oligoclonal ICOS+CD38+ cTfh response that included tetramer and AIM influenza-specific clonotypes. Day 7 ICOS+CD38+ clones were most often found later in ICOS-CD38- cTfh, suggesting that subset may serve as a memory reservoir.

Rearrangement joined TRBV28 to TRBJ2-1; the D gene may be TRBD1 or TRBD2, since each aligns over 5 bases. This clonotype was sampled from an adult who received the influenza vaccine. The starting material was CXCR5- memory CD4+ T cells sorted from blood, obtained 6 weeks after influenza vaccination. Explained via the paper, the cell subset or site label denotes: CXCR5- memory CD4 T cells. The encoded CDR3 is CASISSGQQFF. Read as DNA, the sequence is TGTGCCAGCATTTCTTCGGGGCAGCAGTTCTTC.